This T cell receptor (beta chain) was captured by sequencing in a study of blood T cell repertoires in COVID-19. The CDR3 length is 13 residues. With V trimmed by 2 bases and J by 6 bases, 2 bases remained unmatched. CDR1 SGHTA and CDR2 FQGTGA come from the germline V gene. Sequenced by immunoSEQ multiplex PCR; TCRdb stores in-frame clones only, minus some. This sample has 110,000 to 150,000 clones, with approximately 90% found just once. Material for sequencing was peripheral blood. This rearrangement joins TRBV7-3 to TRBJ2-3; TRBD2 matches 7 bases. This TCR came from a woman aged 35 to 49 with acute or convalescent COVID-19. The CDR3 is CASSLGLEDTQYF. The CDR3 bases are TGTGCCAGCAGCTTAGGACTAGAGGATACGCAGTATTTT.